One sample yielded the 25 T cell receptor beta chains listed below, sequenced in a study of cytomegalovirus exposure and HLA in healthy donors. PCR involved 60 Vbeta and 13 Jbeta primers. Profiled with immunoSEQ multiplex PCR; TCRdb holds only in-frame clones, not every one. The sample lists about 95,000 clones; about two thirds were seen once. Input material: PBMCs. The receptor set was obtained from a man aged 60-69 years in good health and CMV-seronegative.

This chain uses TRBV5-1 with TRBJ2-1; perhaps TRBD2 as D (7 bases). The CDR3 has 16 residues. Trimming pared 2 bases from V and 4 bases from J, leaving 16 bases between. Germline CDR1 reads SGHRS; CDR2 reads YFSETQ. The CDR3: CASSFVDGGPYNEQFF. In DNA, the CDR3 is TGCGCCAGCAGCTTCGTGGACGGGGGGCCTTACAATGAGCAGTTCTTC. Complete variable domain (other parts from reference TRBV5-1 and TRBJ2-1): KAGVTQTPRYLIKTRGQQVTLSCSPISGHRSVSWYQQTPGQGLQFLFEYFSETQRNKGNFPGRFSGRQFSNSRSEMNVSTLELGDSALYLCASSFVDGGPYNEQFFGPGTRLTVL.

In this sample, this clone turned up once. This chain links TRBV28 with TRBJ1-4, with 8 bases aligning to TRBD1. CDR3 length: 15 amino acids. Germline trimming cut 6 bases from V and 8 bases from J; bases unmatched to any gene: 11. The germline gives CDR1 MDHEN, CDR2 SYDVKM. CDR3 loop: CASSLSRGPGEKLFF. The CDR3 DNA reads TGTGCCAGCAGCCTCTCCAGGGGGCCGGGGGAAAAACTGTTTTTT.

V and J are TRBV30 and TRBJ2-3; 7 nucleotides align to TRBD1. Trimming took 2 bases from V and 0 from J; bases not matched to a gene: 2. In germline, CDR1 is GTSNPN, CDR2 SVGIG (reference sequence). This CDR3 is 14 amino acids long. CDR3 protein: CAWSPGGSTDTQYF. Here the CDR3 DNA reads TGTGCCTGGAGTCCAGGGGGTAGCACAGATACGCAGTATTTT.

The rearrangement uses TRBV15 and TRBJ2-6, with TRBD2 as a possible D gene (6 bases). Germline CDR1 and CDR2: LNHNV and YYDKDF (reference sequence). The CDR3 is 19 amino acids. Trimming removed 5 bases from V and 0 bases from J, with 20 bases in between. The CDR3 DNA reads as TGTGCCACCAGCGGCAGATACAGCGGGTCCCCCTCTGGGGCCAACGTCCTGACTTTC. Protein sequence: CATSGRYSGSPSGANVLTF. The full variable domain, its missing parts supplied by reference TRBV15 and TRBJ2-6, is DAMVIQNPRYQVTQFGKPVTLSCSQTLNHNVMYWYQQKSSQAPKLLFHYYDKDFNNEADTPDNFQSRRPNTSFCFLDIRSPGLGDTAMYLCATSGRYSGSPSGANVLTFGAGSRLTVL.

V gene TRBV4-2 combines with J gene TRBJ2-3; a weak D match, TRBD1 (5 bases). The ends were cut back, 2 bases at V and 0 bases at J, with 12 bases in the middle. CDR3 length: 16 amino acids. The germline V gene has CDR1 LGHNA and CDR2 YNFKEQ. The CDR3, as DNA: TGTGCCAGCAGCCAACGACAGTCATTCAGCACAGATACGCAGTATTTT. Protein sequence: CASSQRQSFSTDTQYF.

The CDR3 spells CASSQDRKPSGSYEQYF. The CDR3 DNA sequence: TGTGCCAGCAGCCAAGATAGGAAGCCTAGCGGTTCCTACGAGCAGTACTTC. The V call is TRBV4-2, the J call TRBJ2-7; 7 bases line up with TRBD2. This CDR3 comprises 17 residues. J lost 1 base, V lost 0 bases, and 9 bases had no gene match. CDR1 is LGHNA, CDR2 YNFKEQ, per germline.

Here the CDR3 reads CAWSNPNEQFF. In DNA form, the CDR3 reads TGTGCCTGGAGTAATCCGAATGAGCAGTTCTTC. The genes are TRBV30 and TRBJ2-1; no firm D call. Trimming removed 2 bases from V and 7 bases from J, with 6 bases in between. This CDR3 contains 11 residues. Germline CDR1 is GTSNPN and CDR2 is SVGIG (reference sequence).

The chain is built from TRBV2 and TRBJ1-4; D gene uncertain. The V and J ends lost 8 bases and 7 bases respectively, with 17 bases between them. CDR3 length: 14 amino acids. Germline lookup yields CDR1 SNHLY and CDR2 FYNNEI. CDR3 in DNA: TGTGCCAGCTCGGATATCGGGTCGGGTGAAAAACTGTTTTTT. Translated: CASSDIGSGEKLFF. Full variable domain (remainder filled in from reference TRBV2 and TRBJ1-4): EPEVTQTPSHQVTQMGQEVILRCVPISNHLYFYWYRQILGQKVEFLVSFYNNEISEKSEIFDDQFSVERPDGSNFTLKIRSTKLEDSAMYFCASSDIGSGEKLFFGSGTQLSVL.

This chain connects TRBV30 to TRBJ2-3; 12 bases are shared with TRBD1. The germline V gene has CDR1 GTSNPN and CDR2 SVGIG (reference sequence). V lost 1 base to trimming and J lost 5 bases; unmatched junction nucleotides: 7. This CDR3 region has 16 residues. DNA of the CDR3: TGTGCCTGGAGTGACCGGGACAGGGGGCTGGAAGATACGCAGTATTTT. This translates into CAWSDRDRGLEDTQYF.

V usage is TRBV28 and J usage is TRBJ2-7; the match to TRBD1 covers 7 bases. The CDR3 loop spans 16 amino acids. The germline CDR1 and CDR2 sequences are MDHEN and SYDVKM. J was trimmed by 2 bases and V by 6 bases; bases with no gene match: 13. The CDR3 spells CASSPPLTGSTYEQYF. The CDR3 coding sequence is TGTGCCAGCAGCCCTCCCCTGACAGGGTCCACCTACGAGCAGTACTTC.

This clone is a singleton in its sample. CDR3 nucleotides: TGTGCCAGCAGAGGGACATTTAGCACAGATACGCAGTATTTT. Amino acid sequence: CASRGTFSTDTQYF. This chain links TRBV2 with TRBJ2-3; weak D call: TRBD1 (6 bases). Germline V lookup: CDR1 SNHLY, CDR2 FYNNEI. V lost 6 bases and J lost 0, with 10 bases in between. The CDR3 covers 14 residues.

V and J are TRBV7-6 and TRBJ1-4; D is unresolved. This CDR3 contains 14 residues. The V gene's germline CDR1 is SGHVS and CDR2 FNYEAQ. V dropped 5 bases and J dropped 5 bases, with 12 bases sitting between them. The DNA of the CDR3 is TGTGCCAGCAGCGCACTTAGCCTCAATGAAAAACTGTTTTTT. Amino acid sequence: CASSALSLNEKLFF.

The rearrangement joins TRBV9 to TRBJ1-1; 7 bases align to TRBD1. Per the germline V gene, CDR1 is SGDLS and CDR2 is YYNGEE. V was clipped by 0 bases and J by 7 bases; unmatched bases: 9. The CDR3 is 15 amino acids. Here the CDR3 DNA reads TGTGCCAGCAGCGTAGATAGAGGGGGCTCCGATGAAGCTTTCTTT. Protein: CASSVDRGGSDEAFF.

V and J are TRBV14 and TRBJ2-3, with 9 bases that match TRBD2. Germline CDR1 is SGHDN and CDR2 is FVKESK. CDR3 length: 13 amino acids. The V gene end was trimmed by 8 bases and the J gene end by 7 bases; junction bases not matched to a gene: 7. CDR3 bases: TGTGCCAGCGCTTGGGGACTAGCTAATACGCAGTATTTT. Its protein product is CASAWGLANTQYF.

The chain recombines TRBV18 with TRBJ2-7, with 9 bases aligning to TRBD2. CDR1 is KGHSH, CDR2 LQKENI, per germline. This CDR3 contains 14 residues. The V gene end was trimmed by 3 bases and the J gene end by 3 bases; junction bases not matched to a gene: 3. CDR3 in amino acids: CASSPASGNYEQYF. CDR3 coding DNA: TGTGCCAGCTCACCCGCTAGCGGGAACTACGAGCAGTACTTC.

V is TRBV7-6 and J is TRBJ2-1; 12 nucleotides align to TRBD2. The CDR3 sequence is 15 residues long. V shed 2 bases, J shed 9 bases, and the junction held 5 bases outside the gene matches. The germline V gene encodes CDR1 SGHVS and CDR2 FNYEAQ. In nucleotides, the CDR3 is TGTGCCAGCAGCTTAAGTCTAGCGGGGGGGGGTGAGCAGTTCTTC. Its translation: CASSLSLAGGGEQFF.

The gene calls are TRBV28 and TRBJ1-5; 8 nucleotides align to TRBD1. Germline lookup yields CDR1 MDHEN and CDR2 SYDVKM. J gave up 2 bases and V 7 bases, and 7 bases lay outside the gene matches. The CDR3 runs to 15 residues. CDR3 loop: CASTRTGTRNQPQHF. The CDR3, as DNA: TGTGCCAGCACCAGGACAGGGACGCGCAATCAGCCCCAGCATTTT.

The CDR3, as DNA: TGTGCCAGCAGTGACTACAGGGGGCACCAAGAGACCCAGTACTTC. Protein product: CASSDYRGHQETQYF. The chain links TRBV6-1 to TRBJ2-5; TRBD1 agrees at 9 bases. Trimming cost V 3 bases and J 0 bases; bases outside gene matches: 2. There are 15 residues in the CDR3. Germline V gives CDR1 MNHNS, CDR2 SASEGT.

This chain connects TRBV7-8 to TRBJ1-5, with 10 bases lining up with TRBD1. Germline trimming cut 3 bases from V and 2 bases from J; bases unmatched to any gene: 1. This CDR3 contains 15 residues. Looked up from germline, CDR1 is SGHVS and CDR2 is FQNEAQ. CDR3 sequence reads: CASSLGTGGNQPQHF. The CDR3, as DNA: TGTGCCAGCAGCTTGGGGACAGGGGGCAATCAGCCCCAGCATTTT.

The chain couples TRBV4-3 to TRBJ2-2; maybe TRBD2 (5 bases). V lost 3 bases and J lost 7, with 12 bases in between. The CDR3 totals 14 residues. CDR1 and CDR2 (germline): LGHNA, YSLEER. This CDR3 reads CASSHGGYYGELFF. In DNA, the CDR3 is TGCGCCAGCAGCCACGGCGGGTACTACGGGGAGCTGTTTTTT.

The CDR3 region has the DNA TGTGCCAGCAGCTATCTGGGGGGGAGGTCCGGACGGAAAGAGACCCAGTACTTC. Its protein is CASSYLGGRSGRKETQYF. This rearrangement joins TRBV28 to TRBJ2-5; 7 bases match TRBD2. J gave up 3 bases and V 6 bases, and 19 bases lay outside the gene matches. CDR3 size: 18 residues. The V gene's germline CDR1 is MDHEN and CDR2 SYDVKM.

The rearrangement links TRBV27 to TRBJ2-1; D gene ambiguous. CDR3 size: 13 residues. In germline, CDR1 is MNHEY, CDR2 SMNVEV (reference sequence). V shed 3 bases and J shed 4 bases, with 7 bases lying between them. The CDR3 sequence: CASSLSQYNEQFF. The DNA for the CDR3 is TGTGCCAGCAGTTTGTCCCAATACAATGAGCAGTTCTTC.

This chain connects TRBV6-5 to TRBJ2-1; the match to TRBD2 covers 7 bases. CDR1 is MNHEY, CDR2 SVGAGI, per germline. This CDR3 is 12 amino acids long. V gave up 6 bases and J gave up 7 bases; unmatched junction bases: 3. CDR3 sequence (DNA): TGTGCCAGCAGCTGGGGAGGGAATGAGCAGTTCTTC. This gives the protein CASSWGGNEQFF.

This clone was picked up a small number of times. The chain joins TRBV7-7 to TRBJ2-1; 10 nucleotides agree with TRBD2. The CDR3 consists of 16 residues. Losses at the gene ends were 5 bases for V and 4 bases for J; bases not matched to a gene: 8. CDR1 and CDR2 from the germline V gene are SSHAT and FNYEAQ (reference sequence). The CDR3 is CASSPIAGGPYNEQFF. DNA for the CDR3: TGTGCCAGCAGCCCCATAGCGGGGGGACCTTACAATGAGCAGTTCTTC.

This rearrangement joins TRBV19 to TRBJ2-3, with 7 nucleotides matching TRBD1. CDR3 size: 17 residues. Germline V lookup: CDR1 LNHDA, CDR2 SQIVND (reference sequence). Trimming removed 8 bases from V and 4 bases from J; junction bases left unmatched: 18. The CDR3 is CASGPVGQGENSDTQYF. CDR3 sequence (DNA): TGTGCCAGTGGACCTGTGGGGCAGGGGGAGAACTCAGATACGCAGTATTTT. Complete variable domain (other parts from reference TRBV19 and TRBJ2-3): DGGITQSPKYLFRKEGQNVTLSCEQNLNHDAMYWYRQDPGQGLRLIYYSQIVNDFQKGDIAEGYSVSREKKESFPLTVTSAQKNPTAFYLCASGPVGQGENSDTQYFGPGTRLTVL.